These T cell receptor beta chains were read from a single sample in a study of blood T cell repertoires in COVID-19. TCRdb's copy holds only in-frame clones and misses some; the assay was immunoSEQ multiplex PCR. The sample consists of 99,000 or so clones, about 90% of them appearing once. Input material: peripheral blood. These receptors all stem from a man aged 45-65 years with COVID-19, enrolled during active disease. Each CDR3 is given with its conserved first and last residue. The D gene is left open where the match is weak. Size tells how often a clone was seen (once, few, many) or the class of an expanded clone, and some rows leave it out.

TRBV9,NA,TRBJ1-2,NA,TGTGCCAGCAGCGTAGGTGAGGGATCGCCTCTCTATGGCTACACCTTC,CASSVGEGSPLYGYTF
TRBV30,TRBD1,TRBJ1-2,NA,TGTGCCTGGACGGGACAGGGGGTGGAGAGGTATGGCTACACCTTC,CAWTGQGVERYGYTF
TRBV7-3,NA,TRBJ2-1,NA,TGTGCCAGCAGCTTAGCACCCGGCAATGAGCAGTTCTTC,CASSLAPGNEQFF
TRBV24-1,TRBD1,TRBJ2-7,NA,TGTGCCACCAGTGGACAGGGTCTAAACGAGCAGTACTTC,CATSGQGLNEQYF
TRBV7-2,NA,TRBJ2-1,NA,TGTGCCAGCAGCCCTGGGAGCTCCTACAATGAGCAGTTCTTC,CASSPGSSYNEQFF
TRBV15,TRBD1,TRBJ2-1,NA,TGTGCCACCAGCAGCGGACAGGGGGCATACAATGAGCAGTTCTTC,CATSSGQGAYNEQFF
TRBV4-1,NA,TRBJ1-2,NA,TGCGCCAGCAGCCAAGATCACGGGGAGGGCTACACCTTC,CASSQDHGEGYTF
TRBV19,NA,TRBJ1-5,once,TGTGCCAGTAGTCCGCCGGGGAGAAATCAGCCCCAGCATTTT,CASSPPGRNQPQHF
TRBV18,TRBD1,TRBJ2-7,once,TGTGCCAGCTCACCAGGACAGGAAAACTACGAGCAGTACTTC,CASSPGQENYEQYF
TRBV5-1,TRBD2,TRBJ2-1,NA,TGCGCCAGCAGCCCCGCTAGCGGGGGACCATACAATGAGCAGTTCTTC,CASSPASGGPYNEQFF
TRBV7-9,NA,TRBJ1-2,NA,TGTGCCAGCAGCTTCACAGGAGTTGGCTACACCTTC,CASSFTGVGYTF
TRBV18,TRBD1,TRBJ1-3,NA,TGTGCCAGCTCACCCACAGGGGATGGAAACACCATATATTTT,CASSPTGDGNTIYF